Listed below are T cell receptor beta chains from one sample, sequenced in a study of blood T cell repertoires in COVID-19. Assay used: immunoSEQ multiplex PCR; TCRdb lists only in-frame clones, some missing. The sample includes roughly 18,000 clones, 65% to 90% of them seen just once. The source material was peripheral blood. The receptors shown here come from an elderly man with acute or convalescent COVID-19. Both conserved end residues are part of each CDR3. A D gene is named only where the DNA matches it firmly. For some rows the clone size is stated as once, few or many, or as a class when expanded; others skip it.

V: TRBV5-4; J: TRBJ1-4; D: .; size: once; CDR3: CASSSLTGPNEKLFF; DNA: TGTGCCAGCAGCTCGTTAACAGGGCCTAATGAAAAACTGTTTTTT
V: TRBV19; J: TRBJ1-2; D: .; size: .; CDR3: CASSMSMDGYTF; DNA: TGTGCCAGTAGTATGAGTATGGATGGCTACACCTTC
V: TRBV30; J: TRBJ1-2; D: .; size: .; CDR3: CAWSLLSNYGYTF; DNA: TGTGCCTGGAGTCTTCTTTCGAACTATGGCTACACCTTC
V: TRBV27; J: TRBJ1-3; D: .; size: .; CDR3: CASSPTPRTTIYF; DNA: TGTGCCAGCAGTCCAACCCCACGGACAACCATATATTTT
V: TRBV6-6; J: TRBJ1-5; D: .; size: .; CDR3: CASNLPGNQPQHF; DNA: TGTGCCAGCAACCTCCCGGGCAATCAGCCCCAGCATTTT
V: TRBV23-1; J: TRBJ1-4; D: TRBD1; size: .; CDR3: CASSQPGQGNEKLFF; DNA: TGCGCCAGCAGTCAACCGGGACAGGGAAATGAAAAACTGTTTTTT
V: TRBV28; J: TRBJ2-3; D: TRBD2; size: .; CDR3: CASSLVSGGLTDTQYF; DNA: TGTGCCAGCAGTTTGGTTAGCGGGGGCCTCACAGATACGCAGTATTTT
V: TRBV28; J: TRBJ2-5; D: .; size: .; CDR3: CASSSTPQETQYF; DNA: TGTGCCAGCAGTTCAACTCCTCAAGAGACCCAGTACTTC
V: TRBV3-1/TRBV3-2; J: TRBJ2-1; D: .; size: .; CDR3: CASSGDWGEQFF; DNA: TGTGCCAGCAGCGGGGACTGGGGGGAGCAGTTCTTC
V: TRBV7-3; J: TRBJ2-7; D: TRBD1; size: .; CDR3: CASSLIPGGSYEQYF; DNA: TGTGCCAGCAGCTTAATCCCAGGGGGCTCCTACGAGCAGTACTTC
V: TRBV5-4; J: TRBJ1-5; D: TRBD1; size: once; CDR3: CASSYRSGQGAVQPQHF; DNA: TGTGCCAGCAGCTACCGATCCGGGCAGGGGGCTGTTCAGCCCCAGCATTTT
V: TRBV3-1/TRBV3-2; J: TRBJ2-1; D: TRBD2; size: .; CDR3: CASSQGERGANEQFF; DNA: TGTGCCAGCAGCCAAGGAGAGCGGGGGGCCAATGAGCAGTTCTTC
V: TRBV7-9; J: TRBJ1-5; D: .; size: .; CDR3: CASSPSEQPQHF; DNA: TGTGCCAGCAGCCCTAGCGAGCAGCCCCAGCATTTT
V: TRBV7-2; J: TRBJ2-5; D: .; size: .; CDR3: CASSLDRGQETQYF; DNA: TGTGCCAGCAGCTTAGACCGAGGGCAAGAGACCCAGTACTTC
V: TRBV6-6; J: TRBJ1-4; D: TRBD1; size: .; CDR3: CASTGQGAQSNEKLFF; DNA: TGTGCCAGCACCGGACAGGGGGCGCAGTCTAATGAAAAACTGTTTTTT
V: TRBV6-1; J: TRBJ1-2; D: .; size: .; CDR3: CASSEHVGQKPQGYGYTF; DNA: TGTGCCAGCAGTGAACATGTCGGGCAGAAACCTCAGGGGTATGGCTACACCTTC
V: TRBV28; J: TRBJ2-3; D: .; size: few; CDR3: CASSSGYTDTQYF; DNA: TGTGCCAGCAGTTCCGGGTACACAGATACGCAGTATTTT
V: TRBV7-2; J: TRBJ2-5; D: TRBD2; size: .; CDR3: CASSLGRGGLKTQYF; DNA: TGTGCCAGCAGTCTCGGGCGGGGGGGCCTGAAGACCCAGTACTTC
V: TRBV9; J: TRBJ2-2; D: TRBD1; size: .; CDR3: CASNLGQGSSENTGELFF; DNA: TGTGCCAGCAACCTGGGACAGGGAAGTTCCGAAAACACCGGGGAGCTGTTTTTT
V: TRBV11-2; J: TRBJ2-2; D: .; size: .; CDR3: CASRKGGSTGELFF; DNA: TGTGCCAGCAGGAAAGGGGGATCCACCGGGGAGCTGTTTTTT
V: TRBV2; J: TRBJ2-3; D: .; size: .; CDR3: CASSVGRGPDTQYF; DNA: TGTGCCAGCAGTGTCGGCAGGGGCCCAGATACGCAGTATTTT
V: TRBV27; J: TRBJ1-1; D: TRBD1; size: .; CDR3: CASSFRAGGAVDTEAFF; DNA: TGTGCCAGCAGTTTTAGGGCAGGGGGCGCGGTGGACACTGAAGCTTTCTTT
V: TRBV4-3; J: TRBJ2-2; D: .; size: .; CDR3: CASSQENSRELFF; DNA: TGCGCCAGCAGCCAAGAAAATAGTAGGGAGCTGTTTTTT
V: TRBV6-5; J: TRBJ1-2; D: .; size: .; CDR3: CASRPGGQFYGYTF; DNA: TGTGCCAGCAGACCCGGAGGACAGTTCTATGGCTACACCTTC
V: TRBV7-2; J: TRBJ2-1; D: TRBD1; size: .; CDR3: CASSFEAGQGGEQFF; DNA: TGTGCCAGCAGCTTTGAGGCGGGACAGGGTGGTGAGCAGTTCTTC
V: TRBV18; J: TRBJ2-1; D: .; size: .; CDR3: CASSPGGAVGYEQFF; DNA: TGTGCCAGCTCACCAGGGGGGGCGGTCGGGTACGAGCAGTTCTTC
V: TRBV20-1; J: TRBJ1-2; D: .; size: .; CDR3: CSASSGEGNYGYTF; DNA: TGCAGTGCTAGTTCAGGGGAAGGTAACTATGGCTACACCTTC
V: TRBV29-1; J: TRBJ2-1; D: .; size: .; CDR3: CSVVGVDEQFF; DNA: TGCAGCGTTGTCGGGGTCGATGAGCAGTTCTTC
V: TRBV7-2; J: TRBJ2-7; D: .; size: .; CDR3: CASRSRTAAYEQYF; DNA: TGTGCCAGCAGGTCTCGGACAGCCGCCTACGAGCAGTACTTC
V: TRBV5-1; J: TRBJ1-6; D: .; size: .; CDR3: CASSWGDGSPLHF; DNA: TGCGCCAGCAGCTGGGGGGACGGCTCCCCCCTCCACTTT
V: TRBV2; J: TRBJ1-4; D: .; size: .; CDR3: CASSEAFGGISEKLFF; DNA: TGTGCCAGCAGTGAAGCGTTTGGGGGCATTAGTGAAAAACTGTTTTTT
V: TRBV7-3; J: TRBJ2-2; D: .; size: once; CDR3: CASSPLKTGELFF; DNA: TGTGCCAGCAGCCCGCTAAAAACCGGGGAGCTGTTTTTT
V: TRBV5-5; J: TRBJ1-5; D: .; size: .; CDR3: CASSWGPPQGNQPQHF; DNA: TGTGCCAGCAGCTGGGGGCCTCCTCAGGGCAATCAGCCCCAGCATTTT
V: TRBV3-1/TRBV3-2; J: TRBJ2-3; D: TRBD2; size: .; CDR3: CASSLLAGSTDTQYF; DNA: TGTGCCAGCAGCCTTTTAGCGGGAAGCACAGATACGCAGTATTTT
V: TRBV7-3; J: TRBJ2-1; D: .; size: .; CDR3: CASSPGLSYNEQFF; DNA: TGTGCCAGCAGCCCCGGACTATCCTACAATGAGCAGTTCTTC
V: TRBV7-2; J: TRBJ1-5; D: TRBD1; size: once; CDR3: CASSLVGTGEGQPQHF; DNA: TGTGCCAGCAGCTTAGTCGGGACAGGGGAGGGTCAGCCCCAGCATTTT
V: TRBV4-1; J: TRBJ2-7; D: .; size: .; CDR3: CASSQGGAQGSYEQYF; DNA: TGCGCCAGCAGCCAAGGCGGGGCCCAGGGCTCCTACGAGCAGTACTTC
V: TRBV7-9; J: TRBJ2-7; D: TRBD1; size: .; CDR3: CASSFRQGRTYEQYF; DNA: TGTGCCAGCAGCTTCCGACAGGGGCGAACCTACGAGCAGTACTTC
V: TRBV5-6; J: TRBJ1-1; D: TRBD1; size: .; CDR3: CASSETGGPLSNTEAFF; DNA: TGTGCCAGCAGCGAAACAGGGGGCCCCCTGAGTAACACTGAAGCTTTCTTT
V: TRBV4-3; J: TRBJ1-2; D: .; size: .; CDR3: CASSHYGDYGYTF; DNA: TGCGCCAGCAGCCACTACGGGGACTATGGCTACACCTTC
V: TRBV30; J: TRBJ2-3; D: TRBD1; size: .; CDR3: CAWGTGVRPDTQYF; DNA: TGTGCCTGGGGGACAGGGGTCCGTCCAGATACGCAGTATTTT
V: TRBV30; J: TRBJ1-2; D: .; size: .; CDR3: CAWSVSPEPVGGYTF; DNA: TGTGCCTGGAGTGTATCCCCCGAACCCGTCGGTGGCTACACCTTC
V: TRBV5-1; J: TRBJ2-7; D: .; size: .; CDR3: CASSPTGGEHEQYF; DNA: TGCGCCAGCAGCCCCACGGGTGGGGAGCACGAGCAGTACTTC
V: TRBV7-2; J: TRBJ2-2; D: TRBD2; size: .; CDR3: CASSLGLAGGNTGELFF; DNA: TGTGCCAGCAGCTTAGGGCTAGCGGGGGGTAACACCGGGGAGCTGTTTTTT
V: TRBV4-3; J: TRBJ1-2; D: TRBD1; size: .; CDR3: CASSQSGQVDYGYTF; DNA: TGCGCCAGCAGCCAGTCCGGACAGGTGGACTATGGCTACACCTTC
V: TRBV7-8; J: TRBJ2-1; D: TRBD1; size: .; CDR3: CASSPWTGLGEQFF; DNA: TGTGCCAGCAGCCCATGGACAGGGTTGGGTGAGCAGTTCTTC
V: TRBV30; J: TRBJ1-6; D: .; size: .; CDR3: CAWSVRQGTAPLHF; DNA: TGTGCCTGGAGTGTGCGCCAGGGCACTGCACCCCTCCACTTT
V: TRBV5-6; J: TRBJ2-5; D: .; size: .; CDR3: CASSRQAQETQYF; DNA: TGTGCCAGCAGCAGACAGGCCCAAGAGACCCAGTACTTC
V: TRBV27; J: TRBJ2-7; D: TRBD1; size: .; CDR3: CASSLSRDRGHEQYF; DNA: TGTGCCAGCAGTTTATCCCGGGACAGGGGGCACGAGCAGTACTTC
V: TRBV30; J: TRBJ1-2; D: .; size: .; CDR3: CAWSVPTTGSPGYRHGYTF; DNA: TGTGCCTGGAGTGTTCCAACGACAGGATCGCCAGGTTATCGACATGGCTACACCTTC
V: TRBV28; J: TRBJ2-1; D: TRBD2; size: .; CDR3: CASRSRLASYNEQFF; DNA: TGTGCCAGCAGGTCACGACTAGCTTCCTACAATGAGCAGTTCTTC
V: TRBV7-2; J: TRBJ1-1; D: .; size: few; CDR3: CASSLSVSTEAFF; DNA: TGTGCCAGCAGCTTGAGCGTGAGCACTGAAGCTTTCTTT
V: TRBV4-3; J: TRBJ2-3; D: TRBD2; size: .; CDR3: CASSLGLAFTDTQYF; DNA: TGCGCCAGCAGCCTAGGACTAGCATTCACAGATACGCAGTATTTT
V: TRBV28; J: TRBJ2-1; D: .; size: .; CDR3: CASSLSAGRNEQFF; DNA: TGTGCCAGCAGTTTATCGGCGGGACGCAATGAGCAGTTCTTC
V: TRBV5-8; J: TRBJ2-1; D: TRBD2; size: .; CDR3: CASSLGTSGLNEQFF; DNA: TGTGCCAGCAGCTTGGGGACTAGCGGCCTCAATGAGCAGTTCTTC
V: TRBV30; J: TRBJ2-3; D: TRBD1; size: .; CDR3: CAWRGAGGFTDTQYF; DNA: TGTGCCTGGAGGGGTGCAGGGGGATTCACAGATACGCAGTATTTT